This T cell receptor beta chain is from a study of response to subunit inactivated influenza vaccine. The CDR3 totals 15 residues. Germline CDR1 is ENHRY and CDR2 is SYGVKD. V lost 2 bases and J 2 bases, leaving 12 bases between the germline ends. Overall study findings and caveats: Few additional T cells are recruited per seasonal influenza vaccination, authors suggested.

TCRdb re-called the RT-PCR reads with MiXCR, one entry per CDR3 protein. The table shows 400,000 to 550,000 distinct CDR3 sequences, with over 25% occurring only once. This clonotype was counted a single time. The antigen remains undetermined. Source: CD4+ T cells sorted from PBMCs, taken 5 days after vaccination. The receptor was isolated from a man aged 45 to 65 who received an inactivated influenza vaccine. The chain carries TRBV10-3 and TRBJ1-2; D unresolved. The CDR3 is CAISEGNSANYGYTF. The CDR3 DNA reads as TGTGCCATCAGTGAGGGAAACAGCGCGAACTATGGCTACACCTTC.